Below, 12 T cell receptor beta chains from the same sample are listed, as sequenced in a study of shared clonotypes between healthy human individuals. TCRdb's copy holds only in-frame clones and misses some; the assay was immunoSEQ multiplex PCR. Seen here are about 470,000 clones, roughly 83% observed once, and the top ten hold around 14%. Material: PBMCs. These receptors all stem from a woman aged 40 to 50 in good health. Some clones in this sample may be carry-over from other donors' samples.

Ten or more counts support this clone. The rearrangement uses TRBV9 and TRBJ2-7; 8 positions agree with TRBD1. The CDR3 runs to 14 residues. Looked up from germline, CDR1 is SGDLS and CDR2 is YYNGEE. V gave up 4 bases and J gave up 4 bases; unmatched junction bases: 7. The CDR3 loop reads CASSPRTGNYEQYF. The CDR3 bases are TGTGCCAGCAGCCCCCGGACAGGGAATTACGAGCAGTACTTC.

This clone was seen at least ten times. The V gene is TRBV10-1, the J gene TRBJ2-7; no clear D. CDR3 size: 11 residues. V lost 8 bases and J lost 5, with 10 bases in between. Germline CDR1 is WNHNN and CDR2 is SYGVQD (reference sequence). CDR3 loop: CASQGSDEQYF. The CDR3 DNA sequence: TGCGCCAGCCAAGGAAGCGACGAGCAGTACTTC.

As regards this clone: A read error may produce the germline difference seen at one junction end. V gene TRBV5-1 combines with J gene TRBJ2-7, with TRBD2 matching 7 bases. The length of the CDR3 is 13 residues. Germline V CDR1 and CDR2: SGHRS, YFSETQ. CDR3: CASSFAGDSRGLF. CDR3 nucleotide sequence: TGCGCCAGCAGCTTTGCGGGAGACTCAAGGGGCCTCTTC.

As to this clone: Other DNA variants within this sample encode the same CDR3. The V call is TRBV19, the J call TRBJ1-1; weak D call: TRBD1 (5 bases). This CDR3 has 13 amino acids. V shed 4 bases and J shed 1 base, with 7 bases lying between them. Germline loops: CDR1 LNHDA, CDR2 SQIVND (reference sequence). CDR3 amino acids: CASSTTENTEAFF. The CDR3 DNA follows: TGTGCCAGTAGTACGACAGAGAACACTGAAGCTTTCTTT.

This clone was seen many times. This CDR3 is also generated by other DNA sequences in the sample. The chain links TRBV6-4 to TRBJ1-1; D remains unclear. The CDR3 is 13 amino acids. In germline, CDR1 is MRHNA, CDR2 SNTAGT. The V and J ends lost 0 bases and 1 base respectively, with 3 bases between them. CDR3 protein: CASSDSENTEAFF. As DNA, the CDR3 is TGTGCCAGCAGTGACTCTGAGAACACTGAAGCTTTCTTT.

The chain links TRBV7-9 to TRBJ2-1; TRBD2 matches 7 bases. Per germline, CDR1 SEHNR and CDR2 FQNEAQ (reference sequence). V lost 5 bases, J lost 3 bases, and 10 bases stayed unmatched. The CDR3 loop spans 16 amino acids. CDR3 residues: CASSPRSGRSYNEQFF. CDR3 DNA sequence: TGTGCCAGCAGCCCCCGTAGCGGGCGCAGCTACAATGAGCAGTTCTTC.

CDR3 loop: CASSFGTNYEQYF. The CDR3 bases are TGTGCCAGCAGCTTCGGGACAAACTACGAGCAGTACTTC. This chain links TRBV5-7 with TRBJ2-7; tentatively, D is TRBD1 (6 bases). TRBV5-7 is reported as an ORF; its role is uncertain. Trimming shortened V by 2 bases and J by 3 bases, and 9 bases separated the two germline ends. This CDR3 contains 13 residues.

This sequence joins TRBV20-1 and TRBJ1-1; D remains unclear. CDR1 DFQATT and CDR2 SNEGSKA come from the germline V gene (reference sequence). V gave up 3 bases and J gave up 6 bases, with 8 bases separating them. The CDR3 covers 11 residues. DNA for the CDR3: TGCAGTGCTAGCTTTAACCCTGAAGCTTTCTTT. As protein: CSASFNPEAFF.

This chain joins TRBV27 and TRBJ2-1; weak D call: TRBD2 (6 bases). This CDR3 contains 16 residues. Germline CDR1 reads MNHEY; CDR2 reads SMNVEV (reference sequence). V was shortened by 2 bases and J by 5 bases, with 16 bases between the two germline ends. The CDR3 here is CASSLIGLAPNNEQFF. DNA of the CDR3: TGTGCCAGCAGTTTAATAGGCCTAGCGCCAAACAATGAGCAGTTCTTC.

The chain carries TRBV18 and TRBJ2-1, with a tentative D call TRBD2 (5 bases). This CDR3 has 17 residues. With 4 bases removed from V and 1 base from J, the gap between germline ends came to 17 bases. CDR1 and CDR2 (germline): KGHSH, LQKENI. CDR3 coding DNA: TGTGCCAGCTCACAGAACTCCCCTCGGACTTCCTACAATGAGCAGTTCTTC. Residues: CASSQNSPRTSYNEQFF.

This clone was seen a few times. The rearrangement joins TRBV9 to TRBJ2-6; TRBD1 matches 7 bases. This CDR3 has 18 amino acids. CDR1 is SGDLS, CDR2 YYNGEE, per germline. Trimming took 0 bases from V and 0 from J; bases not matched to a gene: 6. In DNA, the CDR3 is TGTGCCAGCAGCGTAGCCGGGACAGCTCACTCTGGGGCCAACGTCCTGACTTTC. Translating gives CASSVAGTAHSGANVLTF.

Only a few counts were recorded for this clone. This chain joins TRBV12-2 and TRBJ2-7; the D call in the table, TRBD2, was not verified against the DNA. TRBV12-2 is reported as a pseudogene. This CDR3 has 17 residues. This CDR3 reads CASRFPLGPSGSYEQYF. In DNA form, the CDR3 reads TGTGCAAGTCGCTTCCCGCTCGGGCCTAGCGGGAGCTACGAGCAGTACTTC.